This T cell receptor beta chain was obtained from a study of blood T cell repertoires in COVID-19. At the level of the study: COVID-19 samples from acute and convalescent phases originated in the United States, Italy and Spain. T cells, B-cell-depleted T cells, or PBMCs provided the cDNA or gDNA that served as material.

Original processing methods: Amplification with reference gene primers provided the estimates of nucleated cell counts. Data came from immunoSEQ multiplex PCR; TCRdb stores just in-frame clones and leaves some out. The V and J calls and clone size come from that table; D and trimming were worked out from the DNA. The table includes 300,000 to 450,000 clones, roughly 85% detected once. The trim removed 3 bases at V and 5 bases at J, leaving 7 bases unmatched. Germline V gives CDR1 SGHAT, CDR2 FQNNGV. The CDR3 loop spans 15 amino acids. Sequencing used peripheral blood. The sequence was collected from a woman under 30 with acute or convalescent COVID-19. The chain has TRBV11-2 and TRBJ2-3; 8 bases align to TRBD2. CDR3 sequence: CASSLTSEGVDTQYF. In nucleotides, the CDR3 is TGTGCCAGCAGCTTGACTAGCGAGGGAGTAGATACGCAGTATTTT.